This TCR beta chain was observed in a study of blood T cell repertoires in COVID-19. Data came from immunoSEQ multiplex PCR; TCRdb stores just in-frame clones and leaves some out. Among 150,000 or so clones, roughly 93% were seen once, and the ten largest hold roughly 2%. This clone showed up just once. Input material: peripheral blood. This TCR was sampled from a woman aged 55-70 years with COVID-19, enrolled during active disease.

The CDR3 reads CSAMTGGNQPQHF. CDR3 DNA sequence: TGCAGCGCCATGACAGGGGGCAATCAGCCCCAGCATTTT. This sequence joins TRBV29-1 and TRBJ1-5, with TRBD1 matching over 8 bases. Germline V CDR1 and CDR2: SQVTM, ANQGSEA. CDR3 size: 13 residues. V was clipped by 7 bases and J by 2 bases; unmatched bases: 4.